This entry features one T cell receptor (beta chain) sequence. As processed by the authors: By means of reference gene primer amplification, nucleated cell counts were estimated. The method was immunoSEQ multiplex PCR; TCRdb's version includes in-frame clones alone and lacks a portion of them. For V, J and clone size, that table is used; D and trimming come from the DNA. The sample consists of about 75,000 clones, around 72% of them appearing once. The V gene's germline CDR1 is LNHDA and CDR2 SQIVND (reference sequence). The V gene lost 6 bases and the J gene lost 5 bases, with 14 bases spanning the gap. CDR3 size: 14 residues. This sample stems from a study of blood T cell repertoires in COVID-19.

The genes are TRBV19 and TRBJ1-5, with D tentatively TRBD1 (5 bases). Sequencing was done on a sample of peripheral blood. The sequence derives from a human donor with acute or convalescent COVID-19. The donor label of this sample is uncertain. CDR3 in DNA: TGTGCCAGTAGGGGGCGAGGAAACCATCAGCCCCAGCATTTT. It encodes CASRGRGNHQPQHF.